The rows below give T cell receptor beta chains drawn from one sample of a study of memory B cells and T cells in multiple sclerosis. The repertoire was sequenced with immunoSEQ multiplex PCR; TCRdb's copy has only in-frame clones and lacks some. The sample has 32,000 or so clones; roughly 86% are singletons. These receptors lack a known antigen. The specimen sequenced was PBMCs from blood kept in culture. Receptors were obtained from a human donor with multiple sclerosis. Each CDR3 is given with its conserved first and last residue. The order of the fields is clone size, D gene, J gene, V gene, CDR3 protein, CDR3 DNA. D genes are given only for firm matches. Not every row has a clone size; where given, it reads once, few, many or a size class.

NA TRBD2 TRBJ2-1 TRBV5-1 CASSLGGLDNEQFF TGCGCCAGCAGCTTGGGGGGACTAGACAATGAGCAGTTCTTC
NA TRBD2 TRBJ2-7 TRBV16 CASSPRLAGFHEQYF TGTGCCAGCAGTCCGAGACTAGCGGGGTTCCACGAGCAGTACTTC
few NA TRBJ2-3 TRBV5-4 CASSFPGVTDTQYF TGTGCCAGCAGCTTCCCGGGGGTCACAGATACGCAGTATTTT
NA NA TRBJ1-4 TRBV5-1 CASSPQGTNEKLFF TGCGCCAGCAGCCCTCAAGGAACTAATGAAAAACTGTTTTTT
medium-sized TRBD1 TRBJ2-7 TRBV7-9 CASSFRDRVDEQYF TGTGCCAGCAGCTTCCGGGACAGGGTCGACGAGCAGTACTTC
NA NA TRBJ2-1 TRBV7-9 CASSKPRGPYSYNEQFF TGTGCCAGCAGTAAGCCGCGGGGGCCCTACTCCTACAATGAGCAGTTCTTC
NA TRBD2 TRBJ2-3 TRBV7-8 CASSTGTSVSTDTQYF TGTGCCAGCAGCACCGGTACTAGCGTTAGCACAGATACGCAGTATTTT
NA TRBD1 TRBJ2-7 TRBV10-3 CAISVRDRALKEQYF TGTGCCATCAGTGTCCGGGACAGGGCCCTGAAGGAGCAGTACTTC
few NA TRBJ2-1 TRBV21-1 CARENSTPSDNEQFF TGTGCCAGGGAGAATTCGACTCCCTCCGACAATGAGCAGTTCTTC
NA NA TRBJ2-7 TRBV2 CASTNRGRGYGGAEQYF TGTGCCAGCACCAACAGAGGTAGGGGGTACGGGGGAGCGGAGCAGTACTTC
once TRBD2 TRBJ2-3 TRBV7-9 CASSHPGLASTDTQYF TGTGCCAGCAGCCACCCGGGACTAGCGAGTACAGATACGCAGTATTTT
NA NA TRBJ1-2 TRBV7-8 CASSLGGDGGHTF TGTGCCAGCAGCTTAGGAGGGGACGGCGGCCACACCTTC
NA TRBD2 TRBJ2-5 TRBV29-1 CSVPLAGGETQYF TGCAGCGTTCCGTTGGCGGGGGGCGAGACCCAGTACTTC
NA TRBD1 TRBJ2-7 TRBV5-1 CASGDRTAYEQYF TGCGCCAGCGGGGACAGGACAGCCTACGAGCAGTACTTC
few NA TRBJ2-5 TRBV7-7 CARGYQETQYF TGTGCTAGAGGGTACCAAGAGACCCAGTACTTC
NA NA TRBJ1-6 TRBV2 CASRGLSGREPLHF TGTGCCAGCAGGGGATTATCGGGGAGGGAACCCCTCCACTTT
NA TRBD2 TRBJ2-3 TRBV9 CASSVAGGPPDTQYF TGTGCCAGCAGCGTAGCGGGGGGGCCTCCAGATACGCAGTATTTT
NA NA TRBJ1-2 TRBV5-1 CASSLAGTDYGYTF TGCGCCAGCAGCTTGGCCGGCACCGACTATGGCTACACCTTC
once TRBD1 TRBJ2-2 TRBV6-1 CASSEGQGFGELFF TGTGCCAGCAGTGAAGGACAGGGTTTCGGGGAGCTGTTTTTT
few NA TRBJ2-7 TRBV4-1 CASSQVFSPPYEQYF TGCGCCAGCAGCCAAGTCTTCTCTCCCCCTTACGAGCAGTACTTC
NA NA TRBJ1-5 TRBV19 CASSITDQPQHF TGTGCCAGTAGTATAACCGATCAGCCCCAGCATTTT
NA TRBD1 TRBJ2-6 TRBV19 CASSIGDRGPGANVLTF TGTGCCAGTAGTATAGGGGACAGGGGGCCTGGGGCCAACGTCCTGACTTTC
NA TRBD1 TRBJ1-1 TRBV4-1 CASSQGWSGGAFF TGCGCCAGCAGCCAAGGGTGGTCAGGGGGAGCTTTCTTT
NA TRBD2 TRBJ2-3 TRBV28 CASSLLGSGRTDTQYF TGTGCCAGCAGTTTATTGGGTAGCGGGAGGACAGATACGCAGTATTTT
NA NA TRBJ2-7 TRBV7-6 CASSLALSGDIYEQYF TGTGCCAGCAGCTTAGCTCTTTCTGGGGACATCTACGAGCAGTACTTC
NA TRBD2 TRBJ2-5 TRBV19 CASSIGRGLAGETQYF TGTGCCAGTAGTATAGGAAGGGGACTAGCGGGAGAGACCCAGTACTTC
NA NA TRBJ2-1 TRBV5-5 CASSLVPSESSYNEQFF TGTGCCAGCAGCTTGGTACCAAGCGAGAGCTCCTACAATGAGCAGTTCTTC
NA NA TRBJ2-4 TRBV2 CASSPDRYSAKNIQYF TGTGCCAGCAGCCCCGACCGATATTCAGCCAAAAACATTCAGTACTTC
NA NA TRBJ2-7 TRBV2 CASSEAQPGDYEQYF TGTGCCAGCAGTGAAGCGCAACCGGGGGATTACGAGCAGTACTTC
NA NA TRBJ2-5 TRBV2 CASRATTLQETQYF TGTGCCAGCAGAGCTACTACGTTACAAGAGACCCAGTACTTC
few TRBD2 TRBJ2-7 TRBV5-5 CASSFAGGPYEQYF TGTGCCAGCAGCTTTGCGGGAGGGCCCTACGAGCAGTACTTC
NA NA TRBJ2-7 TRBV4-1 CASSLGQYYEQYF TGCGCCAGCAGCCTAGGACAGTACTACGAGCAGTACTTC
NA TRBD2 TRBJ2-3 TRBV5-1 CASSLEVLAGGGSTDTQYF TGCGCCAGCAGCTTGGAAGTACTAGCGGGAGGGGGCAGCACAGATACGCAGTATTTT
NA TRBD1 TRBJ1-2 TRBV5-4 CASSVTGTGFYGYTF TGTGCCAGCAGCGTAACCGGGACAGGGTTTTATGGCTACACCTTC
once NA TRBJ2-7 TRBV2 CASRWVGEQYF TGTGCCAGCAGATGGGTGGGCGAGCAGTACTTC
NA NA TRBJ2-5 TRBV30 CAWSEGERETQYF TGTGCCTGGAGTGAGGGGGAGCGGGAGACCCAGTACTTC
NA TRBD1 TRBJ2-3 TRBV4-1 CASSQEVGQGRTDTQYF TGCGCCAGCAGCCAAGAGGTGGGACAGGGGCGGACAGATACGCAGTATTTT
NA NA TRBJ2-7 TRBV4-1 CASSQANEQYF TGCGCCAGCAGCCAAGCGAACGAGCAGTACTTC
NA NA TRBJ1-1 TRBV10-1 CASSESKATATRGAEAFF TGCGCCAGCAGTGAGTCGAAGGCGACAGCTACTCGAGGGGCTGAAGCTTTCTTT
NA NA TRBJ2-4 TRBV18 CASSPGRGSGKNIQYF TGTGCCAGCTCACCTGGCAGGGGCTCGGGCAAAAACATTCAGTACTTC
NA TRBD1 TRBJ1-2 TRBV28 CASSFATRTGTGYGYTF TGTGCCAGCAGTTTCGCGACTAGGACAGGTACGGGTTATGGCTACACCTTC
NA NA TRBJ1-1 TRBV29-1 CSVGHRGTEAFF TGCAGCGTAGGACACCGTGGGACTGAAGCTTTCTTT
NA NA TRBJ2-7 TRBV28 CASSLPPVLGGPYEQYF TGTGCCAGCAGTTTGCCCCCCGTCTTGGGAGGTCCTTACGAGCAGTACTTC
NA TRBD1 TRBJ2-2 TRBV27 CASSSYQGPGQGSIGELFF TGTGCCAGCAGTTCCTACCAAGGACCGGGACAGGGGTCGATCGGGGAGCTGTTTTTT
NA NA TRBJ2-7 TRBV19 CASIGPGRQATEQYF TGTGCCAGTATTGGTCCCGGACGGCAAGCTACGGAGCAGTACTTC
NA NA TRBJ2-7 TRBV7-7 CASSLEGGDEQYF TGTGCTAGCAGCTTAGAAGGAGGGGACGAGCAGTACTTC
NA NA TRBJ2-2 TRBV6-6 CASSGRQANTGELFF TGTGCCAGCAGTGGGAGACAAGCGAACACCGGGGAGCTGTTTTTT
NA NA TRBJ2-1 TRBV18 CASSTGRSSYNEQFF TGTGCCAGCTCAACTGGACGGAGCTCCTACAATGAGCAGTTCTTC
NA TRBD1 TRBJ1-4 TRBV9 CASSGDRGLGEKLFF TGTGCCAGCAGCGGTGACAGGGGGCTAGGAGAAAAACTGTTTTTT
NA NA TRBJ2-1 TRBV6-6 CASSYRADSYNEQFF TGTGCCAGCAGTTATCGGGCGGACTCCTACAATGAGCAGTTCTTC
NA NA TRBJ2-1 TRBV9 CASSVGLVNEQFF TGTGCCAGCAGCGTGGGACTGGTTAATGAGCAGTTCTTC
NA NA TRBJ1-4 TRBV2 CASSELTKGLEKLFF TGTGCCAGCAGTGAGTTGACAAAGGGTTTAGAAAAACTGTTTTTT
NA NA TRBJ1-4 TRBV28 CASSPPGPGSEKLFF TGTGCCAGCAGTCCGCCCGGCCCCGGGAGTGAAAAACTGTTTTTT
NA TRBD1 TRBJ2-5 TRBV27 CASSRTGQSYQETQYF TGTGCCAGCAGCAGGACGGGACAGTCGTACCAAGAGACCCAGTACTTC